The 14 T cell receptor beta chains below were found in one sample sequenced in a study of blood T cell repertoires in COVID-19. Sequenced by immunoSEQ multiplex PCR; TCRdb stores in-frame clones only, minus some. The table has over 350,000 clones, 80% to 90% seen once; the top ten hold approximately 9.3%. The sequencing input was PBMCs or T cells enriched from blood (not recorded which). The receptors derive from a woman aged 45-65 years who had recovered from COVID-19.

Comment on this clone: Other nucleotide sequences in the sample specify the same CDR3. The rearrangement links TRBV27 to TRBJ1-5; D unresolved. The V and J ends lost 6 bases and 0 bases respectively, with 6 bases between them. Germline V gene lookup returns CDR1 MNHEY and CDR2 SMNVEV (reference sequence). This CDR3 comprises 13 residues. In nucleotides, the CDR3 is TGTGCCAGCAGCCGGTATAGCAATCAGCCCCAGCATTTT. Translated, it gives CASSRYSNQPQHF.

V usage is TRBV3-1 (or the pseudogene TRBV3-2) and J usage is TRBJ1-2; 9 bases fit TRBD1. V lost 4 bases and J lost 14; bases outside the gene matches: 5. This CDR3 region has 11 residues. Per germline, CDR1 LGHDT and CDR2 YNNKEL (reference sequence). For the CDR3, the DNA is TGTGCCAGCAGCCTGGGACAGGGTACTACCTTC. Amino acids: CASSLGQGTTF.

The V gene is TRBV28, the J gene TRBJ1-5; D perhaps matches TRBD1 (6 bases). Germline assignment: CDR1 MDHEN and CDR2 SYDVKM. CDR3 length: 16 residues. Trimming took off 4 bases at V and 4 bases at J, with 17 bases between the two ends. The CDR3 sequence is CASSWGGPMLNQPQHF. Here the CDR3 DNA reads TGTGCCAGCAGTTGGGGGGGGCCGATGCTGAATCAGCCCCAGCATTTT. The full variable domain, in which reference TRBV28 and TRBJ1-5 provide the parts outside the CDR3, is DVKVTQSSRYLVKRTGEKVFLECVQDMDHENMFWYRQDPGLGLRLIYFSYDVKMKEKGDIPEGYSVSREKKERFSLILESASTNQTSMYLCASSWGGPMLNQPQHFGDGTRLSIL.

The chain joins TRBV30 to TRBJ1-5; D is possibly TRBD1 (5 bases). Trimming stripped 4 bases from V and 6 bases from J, with 13 bases between. The CDR3 runs 13 residues. Per the germline V gene, CDR1 is GTSNPN and CDR2 is SVGIG (reference sequence). This CDR3 reads CAWTTQGGQPQHF. DNA of the CDR3: TGTGCCTGGACCACCCAGGGCGGTCAGCCCCAGCATTTT.

This chain uses TRBV24-1 with TRBJ1-5; no definite D call. Germline CDR1 is KGHDR and CDR2 is SFDVKD. V lost 2 bases and J 6 bases, leaving 10 bases between the germline ends. The CDR3 length is 14 residues. The CDR3 sequence is CATSDSRVVQPQHF. The CDR3 DNA reads as TGTGCCACCAGTGATTCGAGGGTGGTTCAGCCCCAGCATTTT.

The chain is built from TRBV3-1 (or the pseudogene TRBV3-2) and TRBJ2-7, with a tentative D call TRBD2 (7 bases). Germline V CDR1 and CDR2: LGHDT, YNNKEL (reference sequence). There are 15 residues in the CDR3. V gave up 2 bases and J gave up 2 bases, with 13 bases separating them. The CDR3 nucleotides read TGTGCCAGCAGCCAACCGGGGGGCCGAGCCTACGAGCAGTACTTC. Amino acid sequence: CASSQPGGRAYEQYF.

There are many counts of this clone. The CDR3 DNA follows: TGCAGTGCTAGTTGGGCTAGCGGAACAAAAGGAGAGACCCAGTACTTC. Translated: CSASWASGTKGETQYF. The V gene is TRBV20-1, the J gene TRBJ2-5, with 7 nucleotides matching TRBD2. CDR3 length equals 16 residues. Trimming cost V 3 bases and J 4 bases; bases outside gene matches: 14. The germline V gene encodes CDR1 DFQATT and CDR2 SNEGSKA (reference sequence).

The CDR3 reads CASSIEMTVDSNQPQHF. In DNA, the CDR3 is TGTGCCAGTAGTATTGAAATGACAGTTGACAGCAATCAGCCCCAGCATTTT. The rearrangement uses TRBV19 and TRBJ1-5; D is perhaps TRBD1 (5 bases). V lost 3 bases and J 1 base, leaving 16 bases between the germline ends. The CDR3 length is 17 residues. Per the germline V gene, CDR1 is LNHDA and CDR2 is SQIVND (reference sequence).

The chain has TRBV6-2 or TRBV6-3 and TRBJ2-5; perhaps TRBD2 as D (6 bases). Germline CDR1 reads MNHEY; CDR2 reads SVGEGT. The CDR3 covers 17 residues. Deletions cut 2 bases from V and 4 bases from J, with 20 bases between. The CDR3 nucleotides are TGTGCCAGCAGTTACACTCCCTGGGACTCTTCTCCAGAGACCCAGTACTTC. This gives the protein CASSYTPWDSSPETQYF.

The rearrangement links TRBV4-3 to TRBJ2-3; D perhaps matches TRBD1 (7 bases). Per germline, CDR1 LGHNA and CDR2 YSLEER. The CDR3 loop spans 16 amino acids. V was clipped by 0 bases and J by 5 bases, with 15 bases between them. CDR3 sequence reads: CASSQDLGQGGDTQYF. Written as DNA, the CDR3 is TGCGCCAGCAGCCAAGATCTAGGGCAGGGGGGAGATACGCAGTATTTT.

This rearrangement joins TRBV28 to TRBJ1-1, with D possibly matching TRBD1 (6 bases). The CDR3 is made up of 15 amino acids. V was pared by 2 bases and J by 0 bases, with 10 bases between. Germline V lookup: CDR1 MDHEN, CDR2 SYDVKM. The CDR3 region has the DNA TGTGCCAGCAGTTTACCTGCAGGGGTGAACACTGAAGCTTTCTTT. Translated, it gives CASSLPAGVNTEAFF. The complete variable domain, with remaining parts taken from reference TRBV28 and TRBJ1-1, reads DVKVTQSSRYLVKRTGEKVFLECVQDMDHENMFWYRQDPGLGLRLIYFSYDVKMKEKGDIPEGYSVSREKKERFSLILESASTNQTSMYLCASSLPAGVNTEAFFGQGTRLTVV.

The chain links TRBV27 to TRBJ1-2; the D gene is possibly TRBD1 (6 bases). V was clipped by 6 bases and J by 7 bases, with 21 bases between them. This CDR3 is 15 amino acids long. Germline V gives CDR1 MNHEY, CDR2 SMNVEV (reference sequence). CDR3 coding DNA: TGTGCCAGCAGCACAGGGAGGGGCCCCGGGGGTGGCTACACCTTC. It translates to CASSTGRGPGGGYTF.

Concerning this clone: This CDR3 is also generated by other DNA sequences in the sample. The chain is built from TRBV28 and TRBJ1-5; D is undetermined. This CDR3 comprises 12 residues. Trimming removed 4 bases at V and 4 bases at J, with 5 bases between. The germline CDR1 and CDR2 sequences are MDHEN and SYDVKM. CDR3 residues: CASSSLNQPQHF. In DNA, the CDR3 is TGTGCCAGCAGTTCCCTAAATCAGCCCCAGCATTTT. The full variable domain, in which reference TRBV28 and TRBJ1-5 provide the parts outside the CDR3, is DVKVTQSSRYLVKRTGEKVFLECVQDMDHENMFWYRQDPGLGLRLIYFSYDVKMKEKGDIPEGYSVSREKKERFSLILESASTNQTSMYLCASSSLNQPQHFGDGTRLSIL.

J is TRBJ2-7 and V is TRBV13; D may be TRBD1 (7 bases). The germline gives CDR1 PRHDT, CDR2 FYEKMQ (reference sequence). V shed 5 bases and J shed 3 bases, with 20 bases lying between them. The CDR3 extends over 16 amino acids. The CDR3 protein is CASSPPGGTAFYEQYF. The CDR3 DNA sequence: TGTGCCAGCAGCCCACCTGGAGGGACAGCTTTCTACGAGCAGTACTTC.